This TCR beta chain was identified during a study of blood T cell repertoires in COVID-19. About the research overall: Sites in the United States, Italy and Spain provided acute and convalescent COVID-19 samples. PBMCs, B-cell-depleted T cells, or T cells were the source of the cDNA or gDNA that made up the material.

This clone was picked up one time. Per germline, CDR1 SGHDN and CDR2 FVKESK. This CDR3 spans 16 amino acids. V was pared by 1 base and J by 5 bases, with 17 bases between. Data came from immunoSEQ multiplex PCR; TCRdb stores just in-frame clones and leaves some out. The table lists roughly 74,000 clones, around four fifths of them singletons, with over 35% in the top ten. The TCR was taken from a man aged 65-85 years with acute or convalescent COVID-19. Sequencing was performed on peripheral blood. The V gene is TRBV14, the J gene TRBJ1-2; D perhaps matches TRBD1 (5 bases). CDR3 in amino acids: CASSQAGRVFAYGYTF. Here the CDR3 DNA reads TGTGCCAGCAGCCAAGCAGGGCGTGTTTTCGCTTATGGCTACACCTTC. The full variable domain, in which reference TRBV14 and TRBJ1-2 provide the parts outside the CDR3, is EAGVTQFPSHSVIEKGQTVTLRCDPISGHDNLYWYRRVMGKEIKFLLHFVKESKQDESGMPNNRFLAERTGGTYSTLKVQPAELEDSGVYFCASSQAGRVFAYGYTFGSGTRLTVV.